A single sample is the source of the 27 T cell receptor beta chains below, sequenced in a study of regulatory T cells in long-lasting Graves disease. Researchers made TCR beta libraries by using iRepertoire HTBI primers and running Arm-PCR on CDR3 regions. TCRdb analysed the multiplex PCR reads with MiXCR anew, one entry per CDR3 protein. In the table there are 620,000 or so distinct CDR3 sequences, under 20% of which are singletons. Time point described: newly diagnosed GD, antithyroid drugs for less than 3 months. From RNA extracted from PBMCs, the TCR library was made. These data were also filed under a second study, of T cells in Graves' hyperthyroidism and ophthalmopathy.

This material consisted of peripheral blood mononuclear cells (PBMCs), taken at new diagnosis, from a patient treated with antithyroid drugs. Source of these receptors: a woman aged 25 to 39 with Graves disease.

This clonotype occurred a few times. The V gene is TRBV11-2, the J gene TRBJ2-1; perhaps TRBD2 as D (5 bases). The J call may be faulty, since TRBJ2-5 better matches the DNA end. CDR3 length: 15 amino acids. Per germline, CDR1 SGHAT and CDR2 FQNNGV. The CDR3 spells CASSLGVVTVEAQYF. CDR3 coding DNA: TGTGCCAGCAGCTTAGGCGTGGTCACCGTGGAGGCCCAGTACTTC.

This clonotype appeared a few times. Here the CDR3 reads CASSLAQREPYEQYF. CDR3 nucleotides: TGTGCCAGTAGTCTCGCCCAGCGGGAGCCCTACGAGCAGTACTTC. The chain has TRBV19 and TRBJ2-7; 8 nucleotides line up with TRBD2. This CDR3 has 15 amino acids. Losses at the gene ends were 5 bases for V and 2 bases for J; bases not matched to a gene: 8. Germline CDR1 and CDR2: LNHDA and SQIVND (reference sequence).

Regarding this clonotype: This sequence may be a read error, since a much larger clone differs from it by one base. This chain uses TRBV11-3 with TRBJ2-5; D might be TRBD2 (7 bases). The ends were cut back, 3 bases at V and 11 bases at J, with 19 bases in the middle. The CDR3 is 14 amino acids. The germline gives CDR1 SGHNT, CDR2 YENEEA. The CDR3 coding sequence is TGTGCCAGCAGCTTGCGGGGGCGGAACAATGAGCAGTACTTC. Protein sequence: CASSLRGRNNEQYF.

This clonotype has ten or more counts. The rearrangement uses TRBV10-3 and TRBJ2-7; a possible D gene is TRBD1 (6 bases). Germline V gene lookup returns CDR1 ENHRY and CDR2 SYGVKD. The V end was cut by 3 bases, the J end by 5 bases, with 8 bases between. This CDR3 is built from 12 residues. CDR3 sequence reads: CAISDRGNEQYF. The CDR3 DNA follows: TGTGCCATCAGTGACAGGGGTAACGAGCAGTACTTC.

At least ten counts were recorded for this clonotype. The chain recombines TRBV5-8 with TRBJ1-5; the match to TRBD1 covers 7 bases. The CDR3 loop spans 15 amino acids. Germline V gene lookup returns CDR1 SGHTS and CDR2 YDEGEE. V lost 5 bases and J lost 4; bases outside the gene matches: 9. Written as DNA, the CDR3 is TGTGCCAGCAGAGCAGCCGGGACAGATAATCAGCCCCAGCATTTT. This translates into CASRAAGTDNQPQHF.

This clonotype appeared many times. The rearrangement uses TRBV3-1 and TRBJ2-7; 8 bases fit TRBD1. The germline gives CDR1 LGHDT, CDR2 YNNKEL (reference sequence). The length of the CDR3 is 14 residues. Unmatched junction bases numbered 9, after V lost 6 bases and J lost 5 bases. The CDR3 loop is CASRRTGGSDEQYF. CDR3 coding DNA: TGTGCCAGCAGACGAACAGGGGGAAGCGACGAGCAGTACTTC.

Ten or more counts support this clonotype. V and J are TRBV12-3 or TRBV12-4 and TRBJ2-4; a possible D gene is TRBD2 (6 bases). Trimming cost V 5 bases and J 9 bases, with 20 bases left between them. CDR3 size: 15 residues. CDR3 residues: CASSEPGLPLGIQYF. The CDR3 DNA is TGTGCCAGCAGTGAACCGGGACTCCCGTTAGGCATTCAGTACTTC.

This clonotype turned up a few times. The chain employs TRBV27 and TRBJ2-1, with D hard to call. Looked up from germline, CDR1 is MNHEY and CDR2 is SMNVEV (reference sequence). V was clipped by 3 bases and J by 2 bases, with 17 bases between them. The CDR3 consists of 17 residues. The CDR3 region has the DNA TGTGCCAGCAGTTTTATTGTCCCGCCGCACCCCTACAATGAGCAGTTCTTC. Its translation is CASSFIVPPHPYNEQFF.

The chain uses TRBV7-2 and TRBJ1-5; D is perhaps TRBD1 (6 bases). Per germline, CDR1 SGHTA and CDR2 FQGNSA. V gave up 5 bases and J gave up 3 bases, with 14 bases separating them. The CDR3 runs to 15 residues. CDR3 loop: CASSIGQPSNQPQHF. In DNA, the CDR3 is TGTGCCAGCAGCATCGGACAGCCTTCCAATCAGCCCCAGCATTTT.

This clonotype was seen a few times. This chain joins TRBV2 and TRBJ2-3; 9 bases map to TRBD1. CDR1 and CDR2 (germline): SNHLY, FYNNEI. V shed 1 base, J shed 2 bases, and the junction held 4 bases outside the gene matches. This CDR3 region has 16 residues. CDR3 in DNA: TGTGCCAGCAGTGAAGGGACAGGGGCTATCACAGATACGCAGTATTTT. Amino acid sequence: CASSEGTGAITDTQYF. Filled out from reference TRBV2 and TRBJ2-3, the complete variable domain reads EPEVTQTPSHQVTQMGQEVILRCVPISNHLYFYWYRQILGQKVEFLVSFYNNEISEKSEIFDDQFSVERPDGSNFTLKIRSTKLEDSAMYFCASSEGTGAITDTQYFGPGTRLTVL.

In this sample, this clonotype turned up a few times. This chain joins TRBV3-1 and TRBJ2-7; tentative D call: TRBD1 (6 bases). This CDR3 region has 18 residues. V was pared by 0 bases and J by 3 bases, with 21 bases between. Germline loops: CDR1 LGHDT, CDR2 YNNKEL (reference sequence). CDR3 in amino acids: CASSQDPPTDRWHYEQYF. The CDR3 DNA is TGTGCCAGCAGCCAAGATCCTCCCACTGACAGGTGGCACTACGAGCAGTACTTC.

This clonotype was counted a few times. V is TRBV7-6 and J is TRBJ2-7; D is possibly TRBD2 (5 bases). Trimming left V 1 base short and J 3 bases short, with 13 bases between. This CDR3 comprises 15 residues. CDR1 is SGHVS, CDR2 FNYEAQ, per germline. The CDR3 loop reads CASSLVSQTNYEQYF. The CDR3 DNA reads TGTGCCAGCAGCTTAGTATCTCAGACTAACTACGAGCAGTACTTC.

This clonotype was counted at least ten times. The chain is built from TRBV11-2 and TRBJ1-6; the D gene is possibly TRBD1 (5 bases). Trimming shortened V by 5 bases and J by 9 bases, and 17 bases separated the two germline ends. The germline V gene has CDR1 SGHAT and CDR2 FQNNGV. The CDR3 runs to 15 residues. CDR3 protein: CASSRGAGEGSPLHF. The CDR3 nucleotides read TGTGCCAGCAGCCGCGGGGCGGGGGAGGGTTCACCCCTCCACTTT.

This clonotype was counted at least ten times. The chain combines TRBV20-1 with TRBJ1-5, with D unresolved. Germline CDR1 reads DFQATT; CDR2 reads SNEGSKA (reference sequence). Trimming took off 0 bases at V and 7 bases at J, with 13 bases between the two ends. The CDR3 loop spans 14 amino acids. CDR3 loop: CSARDHWGDQPQHF. CDR3 coding DNA: TGCAGTGCTAGAGATCACTGGGGTGACCAGCCCCAGCATTTT.

This clonotype was seen a few times. V gene TRBV20-1 combines with J gene TRBJ1-6, with unresolved D. The V end was cut by 0 bases, the J end by 10 bases, with 7 bases between. The CDR3 runs to 12 residues. CDR1 and CDR2 from the germline V gene are DFQATT and SNEGSKA (reference sequence). DNA for the CDR3: TGCAGTGCTAGAGACAACTGGTCACCCCTCCACTTT. It translates to CSARDNWSPLHF.

Worth noting for this clonotype: A much larger clone sits a single nucleotide away, making a read error possible. J is TRBJ1-1 and V is TRBV3-1; D remains unclear. V gave up 5 bases and J gave up 1 base, with 11 bases separating them. Germline values: CDR1 LGHDT, CDR2 YNNKEL (reference sequence). The CDR3 length is 14 residues. The CDR3 nucleotides read TGTGCCAGCAGCGAACAGTTGGCGAACACTGAAGCTTTCTTT. Translating it yields CASSEQLANTEAFF.

The chain has TRBV28 and TRBJ1-6; tentatively, D is TRBD1 (5 bases). Germline V CDR1 and CDR2: MDHEN, SYDVKM. V lost 6 bases and J lost 7, with 16 bases in between. The CDR3 spans 15 residues. The CDR3 loop is CASSTRGRQNSPLHF. In DNA, the CDR3 is TGTGCCAGCAGCACAAGGGGACGGCAAAATTCACCCCTCCACTTT.

As regards this clonotype: The conserved closing phenylalanine or tryptophan is absent in this CDR3, likely reflecting a read error. V is TRBV20-1 and J is TRBJ2-5; TRBD2 is a possible D gene (6 bases). The CDR3 totals 16 residues. The V and J ends lost 6 bases and 5 bases respectively, with 25 bases between them. Germline CDR1 reads DFQATT; CDR2 reads SNEGSKA (reference sequence). CDR3 region: CSAPRSGTPVMETQYS. CDR3 DNA: TGCAGTGCCCCCCGGTCCGGGACTCCGGTTATGGAGACCCAGTACTCC.

A few counts support this clonotype. The chain is built from TRBV2 and TRBJ1-5, with 7 bases identical to TRBD1. This CDR3 comprises 13 residues. V dropped 9 bases and J dropped 4; count of bases not matched to a gene: 6. CDR1 is SNHLY, CDR2 FYNNEI, per germline. The CDR3 loop reads CASQDRANQPQHF. For the CDR3, the DNA is TGTGCCAGTCAAGACAGGGCGAATCAGCCCCAGCATTTT.

In its sample, this clonotype was seen a few times. This chain connects TRBV27 to TRBJ2-1; D remains unclear. The J call is in doubt because the DNA end fits TRBJ2-5 better. The CDR3 has 14 residues. The germline CDR1 and CDR2 sequences are MNHEY and SMNVEV (reference sequence). This chain's CDR3 is CASSPTRLQETQYF. The DNA of the CDR3 is TGTGCCAGCAGCCCAACGAGGCTTCAAGAGACCCAGTACTTC.

In this sample, this clonotype turned up many times. The chain carries TRBV28 and TRBJ2-7; 8 bases line up with TRBD1. CDR1 MDHEN and CDR2 SYDVKM come from the germline V gene. There are 16 residues in the CDR3. Losses at the gene ends were 4 bases for V and 6 bases for J; bases not matched to a gene: 14. CDR3 sequence (DNA): TGTGCCAGCAGTTCCCCCGGGACAGGATTCGGTGGCGAGCAGTACTTC. Translating it yields CASSSPGTGFGGEQYF.

This clonotype was observed many times. The chain couples TRBV11-2 to TRBJ2-3, with TRBD2 identical over 9 bases. Germline V gives CDR1 SGHAT, CDR2 FQNNGV. The J segment lost 6 bases and the V segment lost 1 base, leaving 2 bases of the junction unmatched. CDR3 length equals 14 residues. The CDR3 is CASSLASGMDTQYF. The CDR3 bases are TGTGCCAGCAGCTTAGCTAGCGGGATGGATACGCAGTATTTT. The variable domain in full, with the rest retrieved from reference TRBV11-2 and TRBJ2-3, is EAGVAQSPRYKIIEKRQSVAFWCNPISGHATLYWYQQILGQGPKLLIQFQNNGVVDDSQLPKDRFSAERLKGVDSTLKIQPAKLEDSAVYLCASSLASGMDTQYFGPGTRLTVL.

This clonotype was picked up many times. The CDR3 DNA follows: TGTGCCAGCAGTGAGGGAGGCGGCTGGAACACTGAAGCTTTCTTT. Translation: CASSEGGGWNTEAFF. The J gene is TRBJ1-1, the V gene TRBV2; D is undetermined. V gave up 3 bases and J gave up 1 base, with 12 bases separating them. CDR3 size: 15 residues. CDR1 and CDR2 from the germline V gene are SNHLY and FYNNEI.

This clonotype was observed a handful of times. The chain is built from TRBV29-1 and TRBJ2-1; 7 bases map to TRBD1. Trimming removed 8 bases from V and 6 bases from J; junction bases left unmatched: 4. Germline V gives CDR1 SQVTM, CDR2 ANQGSEA. The CDR3 is made up of 11 amino acids. In DNA, the CDR3 is TGCAGCCTCAGACAGGGCAATGAGCAGTTCTTC. It specifies CSLRQGNEQFF.

Many counts were recorded for this clonotype. J is TRBJ2-3 and V is TRBV2; 8 nucleotides align to TRBD2. Germline assignment: CDR1 SNHLY and CDR2 FYNNEI. V lost 6 bases to trimming and J lost 4 bases; unmatched junction nucleotides: 9. The CDR3 contains 15 residues. CDR3: CASRVAGNDADTQYF. The CDR3 nucleotides are TGTGCCAGCAGGGTAGCGGGAAATGACGCAGATACGCAGTATTTT.

This clonotype came up many times. This chain connects TRBV28 to TRBJ2-3, with a tentative D call TRBD2 (6 bases). There are 15 residues in the CDR3. The germline CDR1 and CDR2 sequences are MDHEN and SYDVKM. The V and J ends lost 4 bases and 0 bases respectively, with 11 bases between them. The DNA for the CDR3 is TGTGCCAGCAGTTCCAGCGGGCCTAGCACAGATACGCAGTATTTT. Protein sequence: CASSSSGPSTDTQYF. The full variable domain, with the rest looked up from reference TRBV28 and TRBJ2-3, is DVKVTQSSRYLVKRTGEKVFLECVQDMDHENMFWYRQDPGLGLRLIYFSYDVKMKEKGDIPEGYSVSREKKERFSLILESASTNQTSMYLCASSSSGPSTDTQYFGPGTRLTVL.

This clonotype showed up just a few times. The V gene is TRBV5-1, the J gene TRBJ1-1; D remains unclear. Germline values: CDR1 SGHRS, CDR2 YFSETQ. The V and J ends lost 2 bases and 6 bases respectively, with 20 bases between them. The CDR3 is 16 residues long. Here the CDR3 reads CASSLGSGVNNPEAFF. Here the CDR3 DNA reads TGCGCCAGCAGCTTAGGCTCCGGGGTAAATAACCCTGAAGCTTTCTTT.